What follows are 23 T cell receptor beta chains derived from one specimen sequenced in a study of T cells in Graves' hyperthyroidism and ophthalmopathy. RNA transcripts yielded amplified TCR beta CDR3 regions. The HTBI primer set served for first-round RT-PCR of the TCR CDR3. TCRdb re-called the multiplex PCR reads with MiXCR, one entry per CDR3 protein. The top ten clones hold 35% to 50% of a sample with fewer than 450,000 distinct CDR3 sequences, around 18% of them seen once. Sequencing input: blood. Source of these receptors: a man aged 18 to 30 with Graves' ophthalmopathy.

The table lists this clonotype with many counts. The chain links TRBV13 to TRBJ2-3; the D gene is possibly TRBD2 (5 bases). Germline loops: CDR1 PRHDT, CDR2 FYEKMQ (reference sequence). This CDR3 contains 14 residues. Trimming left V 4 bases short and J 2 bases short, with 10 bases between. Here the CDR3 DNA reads TGTGCCAGCAGCTCTGGAGCGGCCACAGATACGCAGTATTTT. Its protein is CASSSGAATDTQYF.

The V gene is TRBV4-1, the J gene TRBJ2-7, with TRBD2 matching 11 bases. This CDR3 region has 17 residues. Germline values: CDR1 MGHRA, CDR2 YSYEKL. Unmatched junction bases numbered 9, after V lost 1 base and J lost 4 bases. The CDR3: CASSQGSPLAGEYEQYF. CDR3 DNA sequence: TGCGCCAGCAGCCAAGGGTCCCCACTAGCGGGGGAGTACGAGCAGTACTTC.

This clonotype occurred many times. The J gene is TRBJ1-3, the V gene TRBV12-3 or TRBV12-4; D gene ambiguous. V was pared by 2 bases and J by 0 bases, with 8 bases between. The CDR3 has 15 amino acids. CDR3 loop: CASSLTAFSGNTIYF. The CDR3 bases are TGTGCCAGCAGTTTAACAGCCTTCTCTGGAAACACCATATATTTT.

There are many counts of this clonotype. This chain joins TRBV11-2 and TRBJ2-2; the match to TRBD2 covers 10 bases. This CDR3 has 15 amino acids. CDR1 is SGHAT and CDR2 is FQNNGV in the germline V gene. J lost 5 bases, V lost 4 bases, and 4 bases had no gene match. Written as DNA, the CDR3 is TGTGCCAGCAGCTCCCTAGCGGGGGAGACCGGGGAGCTGTTTTTT. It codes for CASSSLAGETGELFF. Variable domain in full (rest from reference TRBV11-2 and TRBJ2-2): EAGVAQSPRYKIIEKRQSVAFWCNPISGHATLYWYQQILGQGPKLLIQFQNNGVVDDSQLPKDRFSAERLKGVDSTLKIQPAKLEDSAVYLCASSSLAGETGELFFGEGSRLTVL.

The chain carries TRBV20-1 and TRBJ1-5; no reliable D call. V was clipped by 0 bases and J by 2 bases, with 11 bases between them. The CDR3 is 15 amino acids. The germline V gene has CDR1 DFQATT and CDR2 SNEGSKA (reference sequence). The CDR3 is CSARDPYTGNQPQHF. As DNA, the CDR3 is TGCAGTGCTAGAGATCCCTATACCGGCAATCAGCCCCAGCATTTT.

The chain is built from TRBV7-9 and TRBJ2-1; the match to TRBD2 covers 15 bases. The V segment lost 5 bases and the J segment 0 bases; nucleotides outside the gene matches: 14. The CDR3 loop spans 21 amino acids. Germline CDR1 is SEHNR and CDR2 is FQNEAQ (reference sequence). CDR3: CASSGRTSGGALFSSYNEQFF. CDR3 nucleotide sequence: TGTGCCAGCAGCGGACGGACTAGCGGGGGGGCCCTTTTTAGCTCCTACAATGAGCAGTTCTTC.

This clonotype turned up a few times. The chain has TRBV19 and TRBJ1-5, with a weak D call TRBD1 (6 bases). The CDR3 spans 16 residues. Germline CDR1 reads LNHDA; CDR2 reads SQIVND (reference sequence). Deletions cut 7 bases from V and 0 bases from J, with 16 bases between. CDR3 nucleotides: TGTGCCAGTAAGGGGGAGATGGCAGTTAGCAATCAGCCCCAGCATTTT. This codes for CASKGEMAVSNQPQHF.

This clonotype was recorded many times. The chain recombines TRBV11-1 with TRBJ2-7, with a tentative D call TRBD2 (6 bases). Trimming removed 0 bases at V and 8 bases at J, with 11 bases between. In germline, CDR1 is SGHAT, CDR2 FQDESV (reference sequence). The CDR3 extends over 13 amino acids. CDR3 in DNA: TGTGCCAGCAGCTTAGCTCGACTAGACAAGCAGTACTTC. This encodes CASSLARLDKQYF.

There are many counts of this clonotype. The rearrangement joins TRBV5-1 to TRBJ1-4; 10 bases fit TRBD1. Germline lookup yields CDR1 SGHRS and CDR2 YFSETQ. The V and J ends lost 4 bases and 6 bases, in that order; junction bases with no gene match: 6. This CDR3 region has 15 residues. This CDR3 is CASSLSGTGDEKLFF. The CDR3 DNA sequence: TGCGCCAGCAGCCTGAGTGGGACAGGGGATGAAAAACTGTTTTTT.

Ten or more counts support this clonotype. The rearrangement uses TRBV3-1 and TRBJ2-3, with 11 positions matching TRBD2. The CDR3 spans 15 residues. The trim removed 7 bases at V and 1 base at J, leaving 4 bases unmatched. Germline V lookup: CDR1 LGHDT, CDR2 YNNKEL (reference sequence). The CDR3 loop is CASNLAGGRTDTQYF. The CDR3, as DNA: TGTGCCAGCAACCTAGCGGGGGGCCGCACAGATACGCAGTATTTT.

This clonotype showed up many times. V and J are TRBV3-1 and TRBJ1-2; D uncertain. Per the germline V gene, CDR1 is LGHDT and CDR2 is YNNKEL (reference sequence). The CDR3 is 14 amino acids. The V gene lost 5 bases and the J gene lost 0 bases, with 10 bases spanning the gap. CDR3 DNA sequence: TGTGCCAGCAGCACAACAAGGGCTAACTATGGCTACACCTTC. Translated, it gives CASSTTRANYGYTF.

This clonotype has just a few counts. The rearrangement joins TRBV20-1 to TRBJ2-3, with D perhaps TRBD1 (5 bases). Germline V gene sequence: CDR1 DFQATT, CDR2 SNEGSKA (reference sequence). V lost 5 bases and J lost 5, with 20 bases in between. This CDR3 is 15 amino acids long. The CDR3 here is CSASLVKGPIDTQYF. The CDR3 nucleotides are TGCAGTGCTTCTCTGGTCAAGGGGCCCATAGATACGCAGTATTTT.

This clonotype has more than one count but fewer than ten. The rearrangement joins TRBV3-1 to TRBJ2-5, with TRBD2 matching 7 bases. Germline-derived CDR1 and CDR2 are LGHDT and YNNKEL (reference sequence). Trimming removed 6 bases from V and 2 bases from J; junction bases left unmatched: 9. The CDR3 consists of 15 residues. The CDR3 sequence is CASRAGGTIQETQYF. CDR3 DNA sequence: TGTGCCAGCAGAGCTGGCGGGACTATTCAAGAGACCCAGTACTTC.

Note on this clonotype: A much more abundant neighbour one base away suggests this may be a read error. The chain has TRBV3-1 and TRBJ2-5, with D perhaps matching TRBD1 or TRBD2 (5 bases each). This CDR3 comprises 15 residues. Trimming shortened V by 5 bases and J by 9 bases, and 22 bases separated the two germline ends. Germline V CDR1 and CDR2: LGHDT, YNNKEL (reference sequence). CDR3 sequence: CASSGTQDVQEAQYF. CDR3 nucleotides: TGTGCCAGCAGCGGAACACAGGACGTCCAGGAGGCCCAGTACTTC.

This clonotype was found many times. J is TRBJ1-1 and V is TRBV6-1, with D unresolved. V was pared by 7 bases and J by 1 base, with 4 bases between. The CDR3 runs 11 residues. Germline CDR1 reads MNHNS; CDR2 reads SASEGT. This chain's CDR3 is CASKGNTEAFF. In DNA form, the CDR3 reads TGTGCCAGCAAGGGGAACACTGAAGCTTTCTTT.

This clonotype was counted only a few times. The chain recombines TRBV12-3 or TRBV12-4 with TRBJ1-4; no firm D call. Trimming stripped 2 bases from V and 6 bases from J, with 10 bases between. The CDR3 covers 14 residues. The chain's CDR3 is CASSLRSSYEKLFF. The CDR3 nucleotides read TGTGCCAGCAGTTTAAGGTCGTCTTATGAAAAACTGTTTTTT.

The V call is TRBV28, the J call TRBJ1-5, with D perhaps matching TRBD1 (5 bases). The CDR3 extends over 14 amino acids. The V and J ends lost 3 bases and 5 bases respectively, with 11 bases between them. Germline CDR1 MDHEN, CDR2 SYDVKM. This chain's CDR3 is CASSLGGVHQPQHF. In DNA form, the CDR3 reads TGTGCCAGCAGTTTGGGAGGGGTACATCAGCCCCAGCATTTT. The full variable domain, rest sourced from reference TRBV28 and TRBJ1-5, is DVKVTQSSRYLVKRTGEKVFLECVQDMDHENMFWYRQDPGLGLRLIYFSYDVKMKEKGDIPEGYSVSREKKERFSLILESASTNQTSMYLCASSLGGVHQPQHFGDGTRLSIL.

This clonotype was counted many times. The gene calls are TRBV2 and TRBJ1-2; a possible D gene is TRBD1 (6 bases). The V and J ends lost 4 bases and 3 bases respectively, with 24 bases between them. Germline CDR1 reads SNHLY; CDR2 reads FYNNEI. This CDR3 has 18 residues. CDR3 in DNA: TGTGCCAGCAGTGCCGCCGACATACCTCAGGGGCTTGACTATGGCTACACCTTC. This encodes CASSAADIPQGLDYGYTF.

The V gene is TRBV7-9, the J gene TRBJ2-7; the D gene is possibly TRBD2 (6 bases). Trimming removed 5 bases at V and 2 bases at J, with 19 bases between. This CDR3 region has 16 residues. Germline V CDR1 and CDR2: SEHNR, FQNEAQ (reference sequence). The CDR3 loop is CASSPAGKRATYEQYF. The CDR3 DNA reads TGTGCCAGCAGCCCCGCCGGGAAGCGGGCGACCTACGAGCAGTACTTC.

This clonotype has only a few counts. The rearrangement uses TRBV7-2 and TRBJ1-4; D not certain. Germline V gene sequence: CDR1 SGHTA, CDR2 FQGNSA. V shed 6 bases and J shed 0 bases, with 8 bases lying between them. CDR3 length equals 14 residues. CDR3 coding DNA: TGTGCCAGCAGTCCCTCCTCAACTAATGAAAAACTGTTTTTT. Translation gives CASSPSSTNEKLFF.

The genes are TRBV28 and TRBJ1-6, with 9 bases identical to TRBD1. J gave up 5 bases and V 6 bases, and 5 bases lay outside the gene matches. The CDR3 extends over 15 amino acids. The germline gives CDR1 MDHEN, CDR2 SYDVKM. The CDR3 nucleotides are TGTGCCAGCAGGCACCGGGACAGGGATAATTCACCCCTCCACTTT. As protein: CASRHRDRDNSPLHF. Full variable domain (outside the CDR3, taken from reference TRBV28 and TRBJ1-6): DVKVTQSSRYLVKRTGEKVFLECVQDMDHENMFWYRQDPGLGLRLIYFSYDVKMKEKGDIPEGYSVSREKKERFSLILESASTNQTSMYLCASRHRDRDNSPLHFGNGTRLTVT.

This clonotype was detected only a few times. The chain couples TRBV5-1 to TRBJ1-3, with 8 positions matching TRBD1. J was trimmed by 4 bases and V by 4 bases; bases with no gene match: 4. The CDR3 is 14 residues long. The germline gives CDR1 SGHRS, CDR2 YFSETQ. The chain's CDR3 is CASSPTGDGNTIYF. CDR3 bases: TGCGCCAGCAGCCCGACAGGGGACGGAAACACCATATATTTT.

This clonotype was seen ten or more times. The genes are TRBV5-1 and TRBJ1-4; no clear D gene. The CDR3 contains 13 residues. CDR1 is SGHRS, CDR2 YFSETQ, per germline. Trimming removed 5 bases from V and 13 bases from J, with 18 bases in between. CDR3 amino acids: CASRQTLQSGLFF. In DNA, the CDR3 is TGCGCCAGCAGACAAACCCTGCAGTCGGGACTGTTTTTT. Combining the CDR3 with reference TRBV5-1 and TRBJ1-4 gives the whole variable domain KAGVTQTPRYLIKTRGQQVTLSCSPISGHRSVSWYQQTPGQGLQFLFEYFSETQRNKGNFPGRFSGRQFSNSRSEMNVSTLELGDSALYLCASRQTLQSGLFFGSGTQLSVL.